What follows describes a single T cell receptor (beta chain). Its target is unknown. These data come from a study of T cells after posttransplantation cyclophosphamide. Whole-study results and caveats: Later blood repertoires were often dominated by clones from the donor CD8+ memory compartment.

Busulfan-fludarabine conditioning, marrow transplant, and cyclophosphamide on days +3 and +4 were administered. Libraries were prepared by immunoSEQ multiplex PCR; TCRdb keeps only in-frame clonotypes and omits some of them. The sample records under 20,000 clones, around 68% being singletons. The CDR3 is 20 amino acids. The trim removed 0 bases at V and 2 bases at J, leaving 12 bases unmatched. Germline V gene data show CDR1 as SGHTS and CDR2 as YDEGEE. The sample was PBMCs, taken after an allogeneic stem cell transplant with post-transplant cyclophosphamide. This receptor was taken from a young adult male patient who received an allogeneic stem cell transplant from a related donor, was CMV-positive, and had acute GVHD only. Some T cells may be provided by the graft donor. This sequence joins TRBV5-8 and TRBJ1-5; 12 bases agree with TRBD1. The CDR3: CASSLAVGTGGNVGNQPQHF. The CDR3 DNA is TGTGCCAGCAGCTTGGCCGTGGGGACAGGGGGCAATGTGGGCAATCAGCCCCAGCATTTT.